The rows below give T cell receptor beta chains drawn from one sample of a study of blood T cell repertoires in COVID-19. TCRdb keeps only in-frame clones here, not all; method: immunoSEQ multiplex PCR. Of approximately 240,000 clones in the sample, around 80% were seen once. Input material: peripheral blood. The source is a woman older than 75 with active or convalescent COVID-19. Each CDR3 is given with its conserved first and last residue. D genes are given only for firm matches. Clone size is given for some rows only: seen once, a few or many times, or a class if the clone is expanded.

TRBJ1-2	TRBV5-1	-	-	CASSLDIAQTTRAGYGYTF	TGCGCCAGCAGCTTGGATATCGCTCAGACAACGCGTGCGGGCTATGGCTACACCTTC
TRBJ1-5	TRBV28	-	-	CASSSRSPERFSNQPQHF	TGTGCCAGCAGTTCACGGAGTCCGGAGAGGTTTAGCAATCAGCCCCAGCATTTT
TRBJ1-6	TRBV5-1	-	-	CASSLFPPNSPLHF	TGCGCCAGCAGCTTGTTTCCTCCCAATTCACCCCTCCACTTT
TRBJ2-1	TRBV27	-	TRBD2	CASRASGSYNEQFF	TGTGCCAGCCGGGCTAGCGGGAGCTACAATGAGCAGTTCTTC
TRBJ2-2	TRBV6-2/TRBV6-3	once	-	CASSYSRGSIGELFF	TGTGCCAGCAGTTACTCGCGGGGTAGCATCGGGGAGCTGTTTTTT
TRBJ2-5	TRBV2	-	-	CASSEALQPYGETQYF	TGTGCCAGCAGTGAAGCGCTTCAACCTTACGGAGAGACCCAGTACTTC
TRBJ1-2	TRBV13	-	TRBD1	CASSLGEGGGYGYTF	TGTGCCAGCAGCTTAGGAGAAGGGGGCGGTTATGGCTACACCTTC
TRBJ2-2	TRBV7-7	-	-	CASSLASGHRSRGAVF	TGTGCCAGCAGCTTAGCGTCGGGACATCGATCCCGGGGAGCTGTTTTT
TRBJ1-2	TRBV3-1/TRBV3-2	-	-	CASSQDAGGRPRRGYTF	TGTGCCAGCAGCCAAGACGCCGGGGGGCGCCCCCGGCGGGGCTACACCTTC
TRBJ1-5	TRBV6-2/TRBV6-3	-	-	CASSRREINSNQPQHF	TGTGCCAGCAGTCGGAGGGAGATCAATAGCAATCAGCCCCAGCATTTT
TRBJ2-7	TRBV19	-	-	CASMGSNTYEQYF	TGTGCCAGTATGGGGAGCAACACCTACGAGCAGTACTTC
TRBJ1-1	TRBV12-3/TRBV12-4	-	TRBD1	CASTDRVEAFF	TGTGCCAGCACCGACAGGGTGGAAGCTTTCTTT
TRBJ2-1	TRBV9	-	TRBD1	CASSVAGDRFSYNEQFF	TGTGCCAGCAGCGTCGCCGGGGACAGGTTCTCCTACAATGAGCAGTTCTTC
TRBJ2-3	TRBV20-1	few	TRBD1	CSAARTGTQYF	TGCAGTGCCGCCCGGACAGGGACGCAGTATTTT
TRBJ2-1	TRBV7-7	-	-	CASSSGLYNEQFF	TGTGCCAGCAGCTCGGGACTGTACAATGAGCAGTTCTTC
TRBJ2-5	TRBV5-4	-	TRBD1	CASSREGGQGAETQYF	TGTGCCAGCAGCCGCGAAGGGGGACAGGGGGCAGAGACCCAGTACTTC
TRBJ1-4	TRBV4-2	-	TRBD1	CASSRATGQGNEKLFF	TGTGCCAGCAGCCGAGCGACGGGACAGGGTAATGAAAAACTGTTTTTT
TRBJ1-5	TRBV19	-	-	CASTISAGGNQPQHF	TGTGCCAGTACCATTTCGGCCGGGGGCAATCAGCCCCAGCATTTT
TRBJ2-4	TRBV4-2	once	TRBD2	CASSQGSGSGGLLAKNIQYF	TGTGCCAGCAGCCAAGGGTCTGGCAGCGGGGGGTTGCTAGCCAAAAACATTCAGTACTTC
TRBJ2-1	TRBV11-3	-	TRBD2	CASSWGSLAGLNEQFF	TGTGCCAGCAGCTGGGGGTCGCTAGCGGGGTTGAATGAGCAGTTCTTC
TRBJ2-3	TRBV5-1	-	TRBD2	CASSLGASGEADTQYF	TGCGCCAGCAGCTTGGGGGCTAGCGGGGAGGCAGATACGCAGTATTTT
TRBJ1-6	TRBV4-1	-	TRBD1	CASSVGTGIQSPLHF	TGCGCCAGCAGCGTAGGGACAGGGATCCAGTCACCCCTCCACTTT
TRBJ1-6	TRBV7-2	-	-	CASSLDRNSPLHF	TGTGCCAGCAGCTTGGACAGAAATTCACCCCTCCACTTT
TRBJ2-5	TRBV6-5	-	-	CASFRGALETQYF	TGTGCCAGCTTCAGGGGCGCGTTAGAGACCCAGTACTTC
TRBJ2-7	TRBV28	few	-	CASNPPRGEQYF	TGTGCCAGCAACCCTCCGCGGGGCGAGCAGTACTTC
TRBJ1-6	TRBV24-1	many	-	CATRSFYNSPLHF	TGTGCCACCAGATCATTCTATAATTCACCCCTCCACTTT
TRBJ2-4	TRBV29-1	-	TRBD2	CSVIFSGGAPTLAKNIQYF	TGCAGCGTTATCTTTAGCGGGGGGGCACCGACACTAGCCAAAAACATTCAGTACTTC
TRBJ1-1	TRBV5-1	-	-	CASSLVESYTEAFF	TGCGCCAGCAGCTTGGTGGAGTCCTACACTGAAGCTTTCTTT
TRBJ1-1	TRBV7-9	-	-	CASSLVSGGHTEAFF	TGTGCCAGCAGCTTAGTATCGGGAGGGCACACTGAAGCTTTCTTT
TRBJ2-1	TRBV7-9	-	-	CASSPDSNVGGVF	TGTGCCAGCAGCCCGGACTCGAATGTTGGTGGTGTCTTC
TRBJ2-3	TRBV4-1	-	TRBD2	CASSQDRGTSGRVSGDTQYF	TGCGCCAGCAGCCAAGATCGGGGGACTAGCGGGAGGGTTTCCGGGGATACGCAGTATTTT
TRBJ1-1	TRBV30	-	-	CAWSVARVTNTEAFF	TGTGCCTGGAGTGTAGCCAGGGTAACGAACACTGAAGCTTTCTTT
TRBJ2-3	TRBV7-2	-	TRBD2	CASSLRQSGANTDTQYF	TGTGCCAGCAGCTTAAGACAAAGCGGGGCGAACACAGATACGCAGTATTTT